The text below deals with one T cell receptor beta chain. Its matching antigen is unknown. The record originates from a study of shared clonotypes between healthy human individuals. Study-level findings and limits: The sharing of 4.5% to 5.5% of naive CD4 clonotypes was seen across several donors.

The germline V and J ends were trimmed by 1 base and 1 base, with 13 bases remaining between them. There are 16 residues in the CDR3. From germline, CDR1 is LNHDA and CDR2 SQIVND (reference sequence). Generated by immunoSEQ multiplex PCR, the TCRdb table keeps only in-frame clones and is missing some. The sample has around 700,000 clones, about 78% seen once. The sequenced sample was memory CD4+ T cells sorted from blood. Specified subset: CD45RA-negative fraction. This clonotype was obtained from a woman in her twenties or thirties in good health. This chain joins TRBV19 and TRBJ1-1, with D hard to call. CDR3 DNA sequence: TGTGCCAGTAGTATAGGGGCAGGAACAACGAACACTGAAGCTTTCTTT. This translates into CASSIGAGTTNTEAFF.